This TCR beta chain was found in a study of blood T cell repertoires in COVID-19. Across the whole study: The origin of the acute and convalescent COVID-19 samples was the United States, Italy and Spain. Nucleic acid was either cDNA or gDNA, and it came from T cells, B-cell-depleted T cells, or PBMCs.

As handled by the study authors: Scientists estimated how many nucleated cells there were by amplifying reference gene primers. TCRdb's table, derived via immunoSEQ multiplex PCR, lists solely in-frame clones and lacks some. The D gene and trimming were derived from the DNA, and the V and J assignments and clone size from that table. The sample holds about 190,000 clones, around four fifths seen once. The CDR3 runs to 15 residues. From germline, CDR1 is SGHTA and CDR2 FQGTGA. V shed 2 bases and J 4 bases; nucleotides not matched to a gene: 3. The chain carries TRBV7-3 and TRBJ2-5; 11 bases map to TRBD2. The TCR comes from a woman aged 70-85 years with active or convalescent COVID-19. The sample comprised peripheral blood. In DNA, the CDR3 is TGTGCCAGCAGCTTAGGACTAGCGGGCTCAGAGACCCAGTACTTC. Its translation: CASSLGLAGSETQYF. The whole variable domain, remainder taken from reference TRBV7-3 and TRBJ2-5, is GAGVSQTPSNKVTEKGKYVELRCDPISGHTALYWYRQSLGQGPEFLIYFQGTGAADDSGLPNDRFFAVRPEGSVSTLKIQRTERGDSAVYLCASSLGLAGSETQYFGPGTRLLVL.